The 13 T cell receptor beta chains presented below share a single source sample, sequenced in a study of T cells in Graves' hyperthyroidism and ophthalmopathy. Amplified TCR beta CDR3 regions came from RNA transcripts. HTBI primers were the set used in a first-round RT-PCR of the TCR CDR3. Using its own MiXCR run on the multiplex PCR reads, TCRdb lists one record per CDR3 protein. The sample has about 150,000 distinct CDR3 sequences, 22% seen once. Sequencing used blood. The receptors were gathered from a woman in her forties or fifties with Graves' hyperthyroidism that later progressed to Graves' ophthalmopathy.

CDR3 in amino acids: CASHPRLGGDEQFF. The CDR3 coding sequence is TGTGCCAGCCACCCTCGCTTGGGCGGCGATGAGCAGTTCTTC. The gene calls are TRBV6-1 and TRBJ2-1; no clear D gene. This CDR3 contains 14 residues. Trimming shortened V by 8 bases and J by 8 bases, and 19 bases separated the two germline ends. The V gene's germline CDR1 is MNHNS and CDR2 SASEGT.

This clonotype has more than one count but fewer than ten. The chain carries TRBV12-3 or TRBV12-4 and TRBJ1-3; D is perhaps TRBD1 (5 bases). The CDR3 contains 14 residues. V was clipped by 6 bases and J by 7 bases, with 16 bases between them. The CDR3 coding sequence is TGTGCCAGCAGCAAACCAGCACAGGTCAACACCATATATTTT. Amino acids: CASSKPAQVNTIYF.

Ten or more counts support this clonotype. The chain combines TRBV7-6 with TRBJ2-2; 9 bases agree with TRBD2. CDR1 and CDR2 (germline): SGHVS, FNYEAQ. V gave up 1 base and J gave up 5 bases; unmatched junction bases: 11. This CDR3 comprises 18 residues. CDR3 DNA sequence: TGTGCCAGCAGCTTAGGCGCTAGCGGGACCGCGGGGACCGGGGAGCTGTTTTTT. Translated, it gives CASSLGASGTAGTGELFF.

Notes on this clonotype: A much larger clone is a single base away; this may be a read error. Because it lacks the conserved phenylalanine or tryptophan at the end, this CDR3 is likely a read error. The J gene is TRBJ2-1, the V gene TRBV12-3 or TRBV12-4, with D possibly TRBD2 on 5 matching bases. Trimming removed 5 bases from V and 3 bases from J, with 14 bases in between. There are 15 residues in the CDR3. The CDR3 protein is CASSEGLINYNEQFL. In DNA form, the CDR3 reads TGTGCCAGCAGTGAGGGTCTGATAAACTACAATGAGCAGTTCCTC.

The CDR3 here is CASSQRVDEYNEQFF. The CDR3 coding sequence is TGCGCCAGCAGCCAGCGGGTAGACGAGTACAATGAGCAGTTCTTC. V usage is TRBV4-1 and J usage is TRBJ2-1, with TRBD2 as a possible D gene (5 bases). Trimming cost V 3 bases and J 4 bases, with 13 bases left between them. The germline V gene encodes CDR1 MGHRA and CDR2 YSYEKL. This CDR3 comprises 15 residues.

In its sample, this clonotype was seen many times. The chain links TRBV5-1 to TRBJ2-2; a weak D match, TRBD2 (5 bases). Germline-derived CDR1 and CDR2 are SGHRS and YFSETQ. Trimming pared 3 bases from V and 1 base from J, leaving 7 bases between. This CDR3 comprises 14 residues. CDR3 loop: CASSSSGNTGELFF. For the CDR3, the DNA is TGCGCCAGCAGCTCCAGCGGGAACACCGGGGAGCTGTTTTTT.

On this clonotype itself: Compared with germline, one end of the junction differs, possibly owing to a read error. CDR3 loop: CASGQAGVGYGQYF. DNA for the CDR3: TGTGCCAGCGGCCAAGCGGGAGTAGGTTACGGGCAGTACTTC. V is TRBV28 and J is TRBJ2-7, with 8 bases matching TRBD2. This CDR3 comprises 14 residues. Germline CDR1 and CDR2: MDHEN and SYDVKM.

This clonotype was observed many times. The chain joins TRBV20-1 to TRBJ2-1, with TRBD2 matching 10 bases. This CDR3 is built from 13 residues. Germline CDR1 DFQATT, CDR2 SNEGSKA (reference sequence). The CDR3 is CSTGLAVIREQFF. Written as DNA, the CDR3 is TGCAGCACTGGACTAGCGGTAATTAGGGAGCAGTTCTTC.

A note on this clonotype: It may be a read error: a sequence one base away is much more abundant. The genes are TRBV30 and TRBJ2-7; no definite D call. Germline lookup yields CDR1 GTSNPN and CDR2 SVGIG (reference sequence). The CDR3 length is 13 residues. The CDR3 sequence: CARSVGEPYEQYF. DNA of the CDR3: TGTGCCCGGAGTGTTGGGGAACCCTACGAGCAGTACTTC.

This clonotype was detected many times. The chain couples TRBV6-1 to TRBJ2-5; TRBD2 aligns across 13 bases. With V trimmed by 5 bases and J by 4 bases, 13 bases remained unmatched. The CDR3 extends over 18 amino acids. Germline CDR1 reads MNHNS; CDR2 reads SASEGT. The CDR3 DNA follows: TGTGCCAGCAGTTTCGGACTAGCGGGGGACGGGATTGGAGAGACCCAGTACTTC. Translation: CASSFGLAGDGIGETQYF.

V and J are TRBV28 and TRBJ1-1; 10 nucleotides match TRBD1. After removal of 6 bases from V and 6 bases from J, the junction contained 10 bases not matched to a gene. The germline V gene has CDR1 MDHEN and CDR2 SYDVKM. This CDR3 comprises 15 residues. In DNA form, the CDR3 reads TGTGCCAGCAGCCACCTCGGACAGGGGGTGTCTGAAGCTTTCTTT. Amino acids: CASSHLGQGVSEAFF.

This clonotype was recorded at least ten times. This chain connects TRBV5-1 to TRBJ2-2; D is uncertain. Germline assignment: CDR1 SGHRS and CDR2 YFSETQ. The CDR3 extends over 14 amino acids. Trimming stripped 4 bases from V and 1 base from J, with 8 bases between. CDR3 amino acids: CASSPTVNTGELFF. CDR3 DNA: TGCGCCAGCAGCCCTACAGTGAACACCGGGGAGCTGTTTTTT.

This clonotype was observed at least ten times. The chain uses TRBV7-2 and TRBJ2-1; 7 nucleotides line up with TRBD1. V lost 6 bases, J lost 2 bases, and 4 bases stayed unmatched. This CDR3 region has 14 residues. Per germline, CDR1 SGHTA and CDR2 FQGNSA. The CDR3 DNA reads TGTGCCAGCAGACGAGGGGGCCCCTACAATGAGCAGTTCTTC. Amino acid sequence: CASRRGGPYNEQFF.